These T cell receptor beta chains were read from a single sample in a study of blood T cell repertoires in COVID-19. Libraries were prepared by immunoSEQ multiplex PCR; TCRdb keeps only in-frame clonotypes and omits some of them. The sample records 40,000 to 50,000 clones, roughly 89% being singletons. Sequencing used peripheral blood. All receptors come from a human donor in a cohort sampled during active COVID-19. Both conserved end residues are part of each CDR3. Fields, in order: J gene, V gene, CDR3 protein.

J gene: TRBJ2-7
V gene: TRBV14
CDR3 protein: CASSHVNRWYEQYF

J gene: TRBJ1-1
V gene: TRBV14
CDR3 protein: CASSQRGNEAFF

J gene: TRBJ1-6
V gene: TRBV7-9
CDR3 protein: CASSRGTGNSPLHF

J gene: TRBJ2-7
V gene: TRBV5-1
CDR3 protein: CASSSESITPGTASF

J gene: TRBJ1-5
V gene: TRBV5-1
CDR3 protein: CASSLTGDQPQHF

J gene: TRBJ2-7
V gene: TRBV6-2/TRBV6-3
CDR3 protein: CASSSKRGFTYEQYF

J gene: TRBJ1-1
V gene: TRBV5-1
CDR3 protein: CASSKGQTNTEAFF

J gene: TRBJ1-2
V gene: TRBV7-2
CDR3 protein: CASSKTGGGRDGYTF

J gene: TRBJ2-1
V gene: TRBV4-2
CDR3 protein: CASSQAFREDYNEQFF

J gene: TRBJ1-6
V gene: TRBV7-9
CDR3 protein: CASSPWEGIQSPLHF

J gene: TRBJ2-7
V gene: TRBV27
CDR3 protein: CASRKTGGNEQYF

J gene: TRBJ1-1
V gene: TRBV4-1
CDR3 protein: CASSQDQGDTEAFF

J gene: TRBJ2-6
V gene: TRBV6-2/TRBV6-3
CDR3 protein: CASSTYRGSGANVLTF

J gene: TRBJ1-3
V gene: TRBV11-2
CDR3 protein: CASSSIRDRGFKRNTIYF

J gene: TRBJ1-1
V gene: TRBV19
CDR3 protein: CASSFGTGLTEAFF

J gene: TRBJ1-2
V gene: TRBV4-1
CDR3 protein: CASSQAPQRLGGYTF

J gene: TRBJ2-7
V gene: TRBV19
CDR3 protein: CASSSQQLAGVNEQYF

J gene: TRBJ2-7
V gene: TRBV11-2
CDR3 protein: CASSLDRWATGTYEQYF

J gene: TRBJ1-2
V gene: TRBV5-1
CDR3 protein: CASSLGTGDWDGYTF

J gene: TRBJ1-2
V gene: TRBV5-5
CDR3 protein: CASSLGGAANYGYTF

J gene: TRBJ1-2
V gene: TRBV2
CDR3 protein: CASSANGGRRYGYTF

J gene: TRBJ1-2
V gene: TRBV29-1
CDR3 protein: CSVEQGAHGYTF

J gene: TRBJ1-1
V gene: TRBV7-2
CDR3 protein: CASSPGSGESTEAFF

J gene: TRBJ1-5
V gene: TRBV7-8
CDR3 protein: CASTPGTVNQPQHF

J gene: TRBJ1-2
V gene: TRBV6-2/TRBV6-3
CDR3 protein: CASSYEVEVGYTF

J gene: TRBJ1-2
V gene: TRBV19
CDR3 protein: CASSISQGNGYTF

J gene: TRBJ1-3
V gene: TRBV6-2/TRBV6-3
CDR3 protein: CASSYITGDSAGNTIYF

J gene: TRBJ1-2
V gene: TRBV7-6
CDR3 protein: CASSLGSYGYTF

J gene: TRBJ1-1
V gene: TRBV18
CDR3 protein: CASSAPGQGFTEAFF

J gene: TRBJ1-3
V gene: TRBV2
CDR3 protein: CASSERAGSGNTIYF

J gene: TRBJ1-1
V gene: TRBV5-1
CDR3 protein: CASSIDRENTEAFF

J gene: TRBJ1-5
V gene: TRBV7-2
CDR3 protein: CASSYGQRGNQPQHF

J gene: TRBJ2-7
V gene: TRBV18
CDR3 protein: CASSLTGGHEQYF

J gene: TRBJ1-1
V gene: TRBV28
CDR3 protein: CASSSGGAGGNTEAFF

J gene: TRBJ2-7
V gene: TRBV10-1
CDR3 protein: CASSATGGLSSYEQYF

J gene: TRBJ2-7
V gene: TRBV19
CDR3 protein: CASSLASGVAYEQYF

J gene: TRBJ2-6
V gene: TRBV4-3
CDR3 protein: CASSQEAGGSGANVLTF

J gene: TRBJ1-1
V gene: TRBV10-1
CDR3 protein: CASSEGRGGGTEAFF

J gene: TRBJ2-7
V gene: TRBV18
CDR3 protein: CASSLAESYEQYF

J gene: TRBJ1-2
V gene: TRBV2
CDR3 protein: CASSETLLPRGYTF

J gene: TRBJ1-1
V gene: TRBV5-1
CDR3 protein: CASSSGQAANTEAFF

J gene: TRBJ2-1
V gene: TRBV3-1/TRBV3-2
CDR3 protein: CASSRGLAGGDLSSYNEQFF

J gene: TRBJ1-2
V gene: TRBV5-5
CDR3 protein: CASSLEQVLNYGYTF

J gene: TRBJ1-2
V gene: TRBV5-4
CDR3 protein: CASSLEKRGSYGYTF

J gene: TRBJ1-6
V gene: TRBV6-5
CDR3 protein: CASSYAGLRSPLHF